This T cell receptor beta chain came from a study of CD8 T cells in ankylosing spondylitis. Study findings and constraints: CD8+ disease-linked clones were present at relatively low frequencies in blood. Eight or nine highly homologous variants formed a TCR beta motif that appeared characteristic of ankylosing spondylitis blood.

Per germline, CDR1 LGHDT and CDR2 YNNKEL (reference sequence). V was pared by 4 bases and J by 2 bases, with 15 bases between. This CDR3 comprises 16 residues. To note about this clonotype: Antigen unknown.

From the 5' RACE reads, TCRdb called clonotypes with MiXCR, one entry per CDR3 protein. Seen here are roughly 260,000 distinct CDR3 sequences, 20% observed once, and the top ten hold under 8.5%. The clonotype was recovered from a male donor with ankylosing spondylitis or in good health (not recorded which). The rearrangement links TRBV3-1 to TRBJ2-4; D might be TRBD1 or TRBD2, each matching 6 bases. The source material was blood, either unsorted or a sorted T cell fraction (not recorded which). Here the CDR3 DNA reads TGTGCCAGCAGCCTGGGGGGCGCGTTGACCAAAAACATTCAGTACTTC. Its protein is CASSLGGALTKNIQYF. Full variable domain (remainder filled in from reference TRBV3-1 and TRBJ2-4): DTAVSQTPKYLVTQMGNDKSIKCEQNLGHDTMYWYKQDSKKFLKIMFSYNNKELIINETVPNRFSPKSPDKAHLNLHINSLELGDSAVYFCASSLGGALTKNIQYFGAGTRLSVL.